This TCR beta chain derives from a study of blood T cell repertoires in COVID-19. In the original analysis: Reference gene primer amplification gave nucleated cell count estimates. Assay used: immunoSEQ multiplex PCR; TCRdb lists only in-frame clones, some missing. V, J and clone size derive from that table, while D and trimming were established from the DNA sequence. The sample lists some 250,000 clones, approximately 86% occurring once. The Seattle site enrolled patients during active infection and followed them longitudinally. The sequence derives from an older woman with COVID-19, enrolled during active disease. Sequences were obtained from peripheral blood.

CDR3 nucleotide sequence: TGTGCCAGTAGTAACAGGGTATTCAGCAATCAGCCCCAGCATTTT. Protein product: CASSNRVFSNQPQHF. The rearrangement uses TRBV19 and TRBJ1-5, with D possibly TRBD1 on 6 matching bases. Germline CDR1 reads LNHDA; CDR2 reads SQIVND (reference sequence). V lost 4 bases, J lost 1 base, and 11 bases lay in between. The CDR3 consists of 15 residues.